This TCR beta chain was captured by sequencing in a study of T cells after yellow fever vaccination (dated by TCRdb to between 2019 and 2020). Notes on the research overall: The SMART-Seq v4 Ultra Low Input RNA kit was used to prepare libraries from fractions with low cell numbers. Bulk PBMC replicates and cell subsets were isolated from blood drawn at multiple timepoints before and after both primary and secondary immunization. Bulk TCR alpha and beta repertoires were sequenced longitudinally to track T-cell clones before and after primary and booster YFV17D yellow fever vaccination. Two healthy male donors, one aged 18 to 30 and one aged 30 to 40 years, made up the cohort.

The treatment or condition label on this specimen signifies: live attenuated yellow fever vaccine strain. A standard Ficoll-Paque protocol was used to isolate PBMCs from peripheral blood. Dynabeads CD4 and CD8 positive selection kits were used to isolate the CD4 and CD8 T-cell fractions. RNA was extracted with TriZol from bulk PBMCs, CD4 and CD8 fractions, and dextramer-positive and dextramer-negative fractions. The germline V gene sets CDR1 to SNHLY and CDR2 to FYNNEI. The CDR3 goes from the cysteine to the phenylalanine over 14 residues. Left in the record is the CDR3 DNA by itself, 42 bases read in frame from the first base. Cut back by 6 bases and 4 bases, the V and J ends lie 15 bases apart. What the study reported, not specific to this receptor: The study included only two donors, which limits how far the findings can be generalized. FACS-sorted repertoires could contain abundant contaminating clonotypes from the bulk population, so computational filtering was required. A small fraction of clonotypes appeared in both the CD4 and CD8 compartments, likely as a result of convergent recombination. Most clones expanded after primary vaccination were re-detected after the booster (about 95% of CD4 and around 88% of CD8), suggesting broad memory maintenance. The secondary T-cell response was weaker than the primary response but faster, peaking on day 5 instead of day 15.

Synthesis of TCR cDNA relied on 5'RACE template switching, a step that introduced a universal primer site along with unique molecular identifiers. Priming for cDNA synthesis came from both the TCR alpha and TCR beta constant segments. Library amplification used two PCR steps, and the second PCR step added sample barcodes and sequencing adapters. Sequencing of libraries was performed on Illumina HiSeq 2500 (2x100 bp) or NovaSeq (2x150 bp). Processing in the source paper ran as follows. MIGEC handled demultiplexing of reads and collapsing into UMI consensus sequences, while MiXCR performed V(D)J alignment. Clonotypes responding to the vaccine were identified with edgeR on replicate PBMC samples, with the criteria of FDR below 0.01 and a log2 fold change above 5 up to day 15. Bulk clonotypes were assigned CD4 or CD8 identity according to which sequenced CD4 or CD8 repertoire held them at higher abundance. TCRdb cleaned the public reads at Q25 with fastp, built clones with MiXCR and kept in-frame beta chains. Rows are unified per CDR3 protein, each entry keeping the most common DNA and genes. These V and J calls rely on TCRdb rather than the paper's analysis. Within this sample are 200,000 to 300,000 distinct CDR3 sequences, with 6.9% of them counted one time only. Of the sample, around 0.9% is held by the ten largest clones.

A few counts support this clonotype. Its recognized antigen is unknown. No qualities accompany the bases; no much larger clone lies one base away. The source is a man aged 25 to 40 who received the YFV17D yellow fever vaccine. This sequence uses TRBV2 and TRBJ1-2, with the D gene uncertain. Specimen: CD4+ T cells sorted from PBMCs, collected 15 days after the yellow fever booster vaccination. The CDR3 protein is CASRQSLSSYGYTF. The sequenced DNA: TGTGCCAGCAGGCAGTCCCTATCTAGCTATGGCTACACCTTC.